Each of the 10 T cell receptor beta chains below was sequenced from the same sample in a study of CD8 T cells in ankylosing spondylitis. Study conclusions and caveats: What appeared characteristic of ankylosing spondylitis blood was a TCR beta motif of 7 or 8 highly homologous variants.

Via MiXCR, TCRdb re-called the 5' RACE reads, giving one row per CDR3 protein. This table has about 460,000 distinct CDR3 sequences, about 5.7% appearing once. For these receptors, no antigen is known. Sample: blood, either unsorted or a sorted T cell fraction (not recorded which). These receptors all stem from a male donor with ankylosing spondylitis.

This clonotype was observed at least ten times. The chain is built from TRBV5-4 and TRBJ2-7, with a possible D match to TRBD2 (6 bases). The CDR3 is 13 amino acids. Germline V gene lookup returns CDR1 SGHNT and CDR2 YYREEE (reference sequence). The germline V and J ends were trimmed by 0 bases and 5 bases, with 9 bases remaining between them. The CDR3 spells CASSLGLVHEQYF. CDR3 coding DNA: TGTGCCAGCAGCTTGGGACTAGTCCACGAGCAGTACTTC.

This clonotype was seen ten or more times. This chain links TRBV7-8 with TRBJ2-4; unclear D gene. The CDR3 contains 16 residues. Looked up from germline, CDR1 is SGHVS and CDR2 is FQNEAQ. V lost 5 bases, J lost 0 bases, and 14 bases lay in between. CDR3 in amino acids: CASSPHRPLAKNIQYF. DNA for the CDR3: TGTGCCAGCAGCCCCCATCGTCCGTTAGCCAAAAACATTCAGTACTTC. Looking up the rest from reference TRBV7-8 and TRBJ2-4 gives the full variable domain: GAGVSQSPRYKVAKRGQDVALRCDPISGHVSLFWYQQALGQGPEFLTYFQNEAQLDKSGLPSDRFFAERPEGSVSTLKIQRTQQEDSAVYLCASSPHRPLAKNIQYFGAGTRLSVL.

This clonotype came up many times. The chain recombines TRBV6-5 with TRBJ2-1, with 7 bases aligning to TRBD2. The CDR3 contains 16 residues. V shed 2 bases, J shed 4 bases, and the junction held 8 bases outside the gene matches. Germline-derived CDR1 and CDR2 are MNHEY and SVGAGI. Here the CDR3 DNA reads TGTGCCAGCAGTTACCGTGGACTAGAAGGGTACAATGAGCAGTTCTTC. Translating gives CASSYRGLEGYNEQFF.

This clonotype has a count of ten or more. This chain connects TRBV2 to TRBJ2-1; a weak D match, TRBD1 (5 bases). The germline gives CDR1 SNHLY, CDR2 FYNNEI. The CDR3 is 14 amino acids. The germline V and J ends were trimmed by 4 bases and 2 bases, with 9 bases remaining between them. For the CDR3, the DNA is TGTGCCAGCAGTGCGCAGGGTACCTACAATGAGCAGTTCTTC. Protein product: CASSAQGTYNEQFF.

The chain joins TRBV18 to TRBJ2-2; D gene unclear. This CDR3 is built from 15 residues. CDR1 and CDR2 (germline): KGHSH, LQKENI. Trimming cost V 1 base and J 0 bases, with 6 bases left between them. The CDR3 here is CASSPLQTNTGELFF. The CDR3 nucleotides are TGTGCCAGCTCACCACTACAGACGAACACCGGGGAGCTGTTTTTT.

This clonotype was counted ten times or more. The chain uses TRBV20-1 and TRBJ1-1, with D possibly matching TRBD1 (5 bases). Germline V gene lookup returns CDR1 DFQATT and CDR2 SNEGSKA (reference sequence). Trimming took 6 bases from V and 7 from J, leaving 15 bases between them. This CDR3 region has 12 residues. Here the CDR3 reads CSAMPGRGEAFF. CDR3 DNA sequence: TGCAGTGCAATGCCCGGGAGGGGTGAAGCTTTCTTT.

This clonotype was counted at least ten times. V is TRBV6-2 or TRBV6-3 and J is TRBJ1-1; D unclear. The CDR3 is 15 amino acids. V was shortened by 2 bases and J by 1 base, with 11 bases between the two germline ends. Germline V gene sequence: CDR1 MNHEY, CDR2 SVGEGT. In nucleotides, the CDR3 is TGTGCCAGCAGTTACCCCCGGGAGGGGAACACTGAAGCTTTCTTT. Protein sequence: CASSYPREGNTEAFF.

The chain combines TRBV2 with TRBJ2-2; 9 bases agree with TRBD1. The CDR3 runs 16 residues. Trimming at V came to 4 bases and at J to 2 bases, leaving 5 bases not matched to a gene. Germline CDR1 and CDR2: SNHLY and FYNNEI. The CDR3 reads CASSVQGAKNTGELFF. The CDR3 nucleotides read TGTGCCAGCAGTGTACAGGGGGCGAAAAACACCGGGGAGCTGTTTTTT.

This clonotype showed up just a few times. The rearrangement uses TRBV11-2 and TRBJ2-3; D gene ambiguous. Looked up from germline, CDR1 is SGHAT and CDR2 is FQNNGV. The V end lost 0 bases, the J end lost 8 bases, and 12 bases lay between the germline ends. This CDR3 is built from 14 residues. CDR3 nucleotides: TGTGCCAGCAGCTTAGATCAGTACAGAAGTACGCAGTATTTT. Amino acid sequence: CASSLDQYRSTQYF.

This clonotype was seen ten or more times. Here the CDR3 DNA reads TGCGCCAGCAGCCCCGACAGGGGAACTCAGCCCCAGCATTTT. Translated, it gives CASSPDRGTQPQHF. The rearrangement links TRBV5-1 to TRBJ1-5; 8 bases are shared with TRBD1. The V and J ends lost 4 bases and 6 bases, in that order; junction bases with no gene match: 6. Germline V gene lookup returns CDR1 SGHRS and CDR2 YFSETQ. The CDR3 contains 14 residues.